A single sample gave rise to the 21 T cell receptor beta chains below, sequenced in a study of blood T cell repertoires in COVID-19. Profiled with immunoSEQ multiplex PCR; TCRdb holds only in-frame clones, not every one. The table shows around 280,000 clones, with roughly 90% occurring only once. Sequencing was carried out using PBMCs or T cells enriched from blood (not recorded which). These receptors came from a woman under 30 with acute COVID-19.

To note about this clone: Other DNA sequences in this sample translate to the same CDR3. The chain joins TRBV6-5 to TRBJ1-1, with D possibly TRBD1 on 5 matching bases. Trimming left V 0 bases short and J 5 bases short, with 10 bases between. Germline lookup yields CDR1 MNHEY and CDR2 SVGAGI. This CDR3 region has 14 residues. Written as DNA, the CDR3 is TGTGCCAGCAGTTACTCAATAGGGGTTACTGAAGCTTTCTTT. Encoded protein: CASSYSIGVTEAFF.

V usage is TRBV10-3 and J usage is TRBJ2-7, with D perhaps TRBD2 (6 bases). Germline CDR1 and CDR2: ENHRY and SYGVKD. Trimming shortened V by 10 bases and J by 2 bases, and 15 bases separated the two germline ends. The CDR3 is made up of 13 amino acids. The CDR3 DNA follows: TGTGCCACCCTTCCGGAGGGCCCCTACGAGCAGTACTTC. Its protein is CATLPEGPYEQYF.

The V gene is TRBV18, the J gene TRBJ2-1; 10 bases are a match to TRBD2. CDR1 KGHSH and CDR2 LQKENI come from the germline V gene. The CDR3 contains 15 residues. The J segment lost 7 bases and the V segment lost 3 bases, leaving 6 bases of the junction unmatched. CDR3 residues: CASSPPSGSRNEQFF. The CDR3 DNA follows: TGTGCCAGCTCACCCCCTAGCGGGAGTAGGAATGAGCAGTTCTTC.

J is TRBJ2-2 and V is TRBV3-1 (or the pseudogene TRBV3-2); D possibly corresponds to TRBD1 (6 bases). Per germline, CDR1 LGHDT and CDR2 YNNKEL (reference sequence). V lost 1 base and J lost 5, with 17 bases in between. The CDR3 covers 17 residues. DNA of the CDR3: TGTGCCAGCAGCCAAGGCCGGCCAGGGGTAAGGACCGGGGAGCTGTTTTTT. It codes for CASSQGRPGVRTGELFF.

This clone has just one count. The rearrangement links TRBV30 to TRBJ2-1; D unclear. This CDR3 is built from 13 residues. Germline CDR1 GTSNPN, CDR2 SVGIG (reference sequence). V lost 1 base, J lost 7 bases, and 11 bases lay in between. The CDR3, as DNA: TGTGCCTGGAGTGCCGACCACAGAAATGAGCAGTTCTTC. It codes for CAWSADHRNEQFF. The full variable domain, with the rest looked up from reference TRBV30 and TRBJ2-1, is SQTIHQWPATLVQPVGSPLSLECTVEGTSNPNLYWYRQAAGRGLQLLFYSVGIGQISSEVPQNLSASRPQDRQFILSSKKLLLSDSGFYLCAWSADHRNEQFFGPGTRLTVL.

The V gene is TRBV11-2, the J gene TRBJ2-5, with 10 bases that match TRBD1. The germline V gene has CDR1 SGHAT and CDR2 FQNNGV. V lost 4 bases and J lost 2; bases outside the gene matches: 7. This CDR3 region has 16 residues. CDR3 protein: CASSSGDRGTQETQYF. For the CDR3, the DNA is TGTGCCAGCAGCTCTGGGGACAGGGGAACTCAAGAGACCCAGTACTTC.

This clone was counted a single time. The chain links TRBV2 to TRBJ2-3, with TRBD1 as a possible D gene (6 bases). Trimming shortened V by 10 bases and J by 0 bases, and 14 bases separated the two germline ends. The CDR3 is 14 residues long. CDR1 and CDR2 (germline): SNHLY, FYNNEI. CDR3 bases: TGTGCCACTCTCCTCGGACAGAGCACAGATACGCAGTATTTT. Protein product: CATLLGQSTDTQYF.

This clone occurred a few times. The chain is built from TRBV6-6 and TRBJ1-5; 7 bases agree with TRBD1. CDR1 MNHNY and CDR2 SVGAGI come from the germline V gene (reference sequence). V dropped 5 bases and J dropped 1; count of bases not matched to a gene: 14. CDR3 size: 18 residues. The CDR3 coding sequence is TGTGCCAGCAGTCCGCTACGGGCAGGGGGGTCGAGCAATCAGCCCCAGCATTTT. This sequence encodes CASSPLRAGGSSNQPQHF.

The CDR3 reads CASSLGLAGVLETQYF. The CDR3 region has the DNA TGTGCCAGCAGCTTAGGGCTAGCGGGAGTTCTTGAGACCCAGTACTTC. The chain employs TRBV11-2 and TRBJ2-5, with 10 nucleotides matching TRBD2. The CDR3 consists of 16 residues. Germline CDR1 is SGHAT and CDR2 is FQNNGV. Unmatched junction bases numbered 7, after V lost 1 base and J lost 5 bases.

The chain recombines TRBV18 with TRBJ2-7, with 14 bases that match TRBD2. With V trimmed by 5 bases and J by 7 bases, 10 bases remained unmatched. The CDR3 covers 16 residues. Germline V gene sequence: CDR1 KGHSH, CDR2 LQKENI. The CDR3: CASSATSGRAGGEQYF. In nucleotides, the CDR3 is TGTGCCAGCTCAGCGACTAGCGGGAGGGCCGGGGGAGAGCAGTACTTC. Full variable domain (outside the CDR3, taken from reference TRBV18 and TRBJ2-7): NAGVMQNPRHLVRRRGQEARLRCSPMKGHSHVYWYRQLPEEGLKFMVYLQKENIIDESGMPKERFSAEFPKEGPSILRIQQVVRGDSAAYFCASSATSGRAGGEQYFGPGTRLTVT.

This CDR3 reads CASSWPGGQVVADTQYF. Here the CDR3 DNA reads TGCGCCAGCAGCTGGCCCGGTGGGCAGGTAGTCGCAGATACGCAGTATTTT. The chain joins TRBV5-1 to TRBJ2-3; D is unresolved. V was cut by 3 bases and J by 4 bases, with 21 bases left in between. The CDR3 loop spans 17 amino acids. Germline CDR1 reads SGHRS; CDR2 reads YFSETQ.

The chain has TRBV30 and TRBJ1-5, with a weak D call TRBD1 (5 bases). The CDR3 is made up of 14 amino acids. Trimming removed 5 bases at V and 3 bases at J, with 14 bases between. Germline lookup yields CDR1 GTSNPN and CDR2 SVGIG (reference sequence). CDR3 bases: TGTGCCTGGGCCCAGGAGGGGTCCAATCAGCCCCAGCATTTT. Protein: CAWAQEGSNQPQHF.

V usage is TRBV19 and J usage is TRBJ1-1; D may be TRBD1 (6 bases). In germline, CDR1 is LNHDA, CDR2 SQIVND (reference sequence). V was cut by 0 bases and J by 5 bases, with 13 bases left in between. The length of the CDR3 is 15 residues. The CDR3 is CASSIDDNRVTEAFF. The CDR3 nucleotides read TGTGCCAGTAGTATAGATGATAACAGGGTAACTGAAGCTTTCTTT.

The chain uses TRBV21-1 and TRBJ2-7; whether TRBD2, the table's D call, matches the DNA was not checked. TRBV21-1 represents a pseudogene. The CDR3 covers 15 residues. Here the CDR3 reads CASSKKWREVGEQYF. The CDR3 bases are TGTGCCAGCAGCAAAAAGTGGCGGGAGGTCGGCGAGCAGTACTTC.

The chain has TRBV3-1 (or the pseudogene TRBV3-2) and TRBJ2-7; 10 bases align to TRBD1. Germline trimming cut 0 bases from V and 5 bases from J; bases unmatched to any gene: 7. Germline assignment: CDR1 LGHDT and CDR2 YNNKEL (reference sequence). The CDR3 loop spans 16 amino acids. In DNA, the CDR3 is TGTGCCAGCAGCCAAGATCCGACAGGGGGCTTCCACGAGCAGTACTTC. Amino acid sequence: CASSQDPTGGFHEQYF.

The V call is TRBV5-6, the J call TRBJ1-1; TRBD1 matches 8 bases. Germline V CDR1 and CDR2: SGHDT, YYEEEE. The V segment lost 3 bases and the J segment 5 bases; nucleotides outside the gene matches: 6. This CDR3 spans 14 amino acids. The CDR3 region has the DNA TGTGCCAGCAGCTCGTGGACAGGGTGGACTGAAGCTTTCTTT. This codes for CASSSWTGWTEAFF. Looking up the rest from reference TRBV5-6 and TRBJ1-1 gives the full variable domain: DAGVTQSPTHLIKTRGQQVTLRCSPKSGHDTVSWYQQALGQGPQFIFQYYEEEERQRGNFPDRFSGHQFPNYSSELNVNALLLGDSALYLCASSSWTGWTEAFFGQGTRLTVV.

The gene calls are TRBV9 and TRBJ2-3; 14 nucleotides agree with TRBD2. Germline CDR1 and CDR2: SGDLS and YYNGEE. Losses at the gene ends were 0 bases for V and 4 bases for J; bases not matched to a gene: 4. This CDR3 has 17 amino acids. Here the CDR3 DNA reads TGTGCCAGCAGCGTAGCCCCGGGACTAGCGGGAGCAGATACGCAGTATTTT. Residues: CASSVAPGLAGADTQYF.

The chain uses TRBV27 and TRBJ2-3, with D possibly being TRBD2 (5 bases). Looked up from germline, CDR1 is MNHEY and CDR2 is SMNVEV (reference sequence). V shed 3 bases and J shed 0 bases, with 10 bases lying between them. This CDR3 is built from 15 residues. The CDR3 region is CASSLQRPSTDTQYF. CDR3 in DNA: TGTGCCAGCAGTTTGCAGCGGCCTAGCACAGATACGCAGTATTTT.

The gene calls are TRBV14 and TRBJ2-5; D is perhaps TRBD2 (6 bases). CDR3 length: 19 residues. Trimming left V 1 base short and J 3 bases short, with 24 bases between. Germline V gene sequence: CDR1 SGHDN, CDR2 FVKESK. The CDR3 loop is CASSQAPSRFGRWEETQYF. For the CDR3, the DNA is TGTGCCAGCAGCCAAGCCCCCTCGAGATTCGGGAGATGGGAAGAGACCCAGTACTTC.

This chain uses TRBV4-1 with TRBJ1-2, with 7 bases matching TRBD1. The V segment lost 2 bases and the J segment 2 bases; nucleotides outside the gene matches: 8. Germline CDR1 is MGHRA and CDR2 is YSYEKL. The CDR3 runs to 16 residues. The CDR3 coding sequence is TGCGCCAGCAGCCAACCCCTGTTAGGGGGCAACTATGGCTACACCTTC. Protein: CASSQPLLGGNYGYTF.

V is TRBV27 and J is TRBJ2-7; 11 nucleotides agree with TRBD1. The CDR3 spans 17 residues. The junction had 8 bases not matched to a gene; V was cut back by 2 bases and J by 2 bases. From germline, CDR1 is MNHEY and CDR2 SMNVEV (reference sequence). The CDR3: CASSLDQPGQGAYEQYF. As DNA, the CDR3 is TGTGCCAGCAGTTTAGACCAACCGGGACAGGGGGCCTACGAGCAGTACTTC.